This T cell receptor beta chain appears in the sequencing data of a study of relationships among human T cell subsets. Study conclusions and caveats: Substantial CDR3 sharing among Th1, Th2 and regulatory cells suggested stochastic fate choice. Across seven subsets, gene usage, CDR3 length and N-additions did not differ significantly. Regulatory and Th2 subsets had few clones over 100 reads, unlike CD8+ cytotoxic cells.

TCR alpha and beta CDR3s were amplified from mRNA by semiquantitative ARM-PCR. Tagged nested gene-specific primers were used first, then communal superprimers amplified exponentially. TCRdb re-called the multiplex PCR reads through MiXCR, storing one row per CDR3 protein. Among about 5,000 distinct CDR3 sequences listed, around 62% were seen once. After removal of 4 bases from V and 7 bases from J, the junction contained 8 bases not matched to a gene. Germline CDR1 reads SGHAT; CDR2 reads FQNNGV. The CDR3 covers 17 residues. A few counts support this clonotype. The antigen is unknown. Anti-CD4 multisort beads removed cells negatively, then anti-CD8 beads positively selected CD8+ T cells.

This TCR was recovered from a man aged 40-50 years in good health. The sample taken for sequencing was CD8+ T cells sorted from blood. J is TRBJ2-1 and V is TRBV11-2, with 15 bases identical to TRBD2. The CDR3 loop is CASSWTSGRAPGNEQFF. The CDR3 nucleotides read TGTGCCAGCAGCTGGACTAGCGGGAGGGCCCCGGGAAATGAGCAGTTCTTC. The entire variable domain, with the rest obtained from reference TRBV11-2 and TRBJ2-1, is as follows: EAGVAQSPRYKIIEKRQSVAFWCNPISGHATLYWYQQILGQGPKLLIQFQNNGVVDDSQLPKDRFSAERLKGVDSTLKIQPAKLEDSAVYLCASSWTSGRAPGNEQFFGPGTRLTVL.